This T cell receptor beta chain comes out of a study of cytomegalovirus exposure and HLA in healthy donors. Vbeta (60) and Jbeta (13) primers were used in the PCR. This table comes from immunoSEQ multiplex PCR, and its TCRdb copy is limited to in-frame clones, with some not included. The sample contains fewer than 200,000 clones, less than 80% of which appear only once. The CDR3 contains 14 residues. Trimming left V 5 bases short and J 2 bases short, with 12 bases between. Germline values: CDR1 MNHEY, CDR2 SVGAGI. The sequenced sample was PBMCs. The V call is TRBV6-5, the J call TRBJ2-5; D perhaps matches TRBD1 (6 bases). The receptor was derived from a man aged 35 to 55 in good health and CMV-seronegative. The CDR3 loop reads CASSPVTGQETQYF. The CDR3 bases are TGTGCCAGCAGTCCCGTGACAGGACAAGAGACCCAGTACTTC.